These 25 T cell receptor beta chains originate from one sample sequenced in a study of OX40 agonist ivuxolimab in advanced cancers. Here immunoSEQ multiplex PCR was the method, and the copy in TCRdb shows in-frame clones only, minus some. The table has over 80,000 clones, approximately 87% seen once; the top ten hold roughly 5%. This sample comprised CD4+ or CD8+ T cells sorted from blood, obtained in a trial of the OX40 agonist ivuxolimab. The origin of the receptors is an adult with an advanced solid tumor such as melanoma, head and neck, liver or kidney cancer.

The chain has TRBV4-3 and TRBJ1-1, with D possibly matching TRBD1 (5 bases). From germline, CDR1 is LGHNA and CDR2 YSLEER. V was trimmed by 3 bases and J by 2 bases, leaving 7 bases between them. CDR3 length equals 13 residues. The CDR3 loop is CASSHRENTEAFF. The CDR3 DNA sequence: TGCGCCAGCAGCCACAGGGAAAACACTGAAGCTTTCTTT.

CDR3 loop: CASRADLNTGELFF. The DNA for the CDR3 is TGTGCCAGCAGGGCTGACTTGAACACCGGGGAGCTGTTTTTT. The rearrangement uses TRBV5-6 and TRBJ2-2, with unresolved D. Germline V gene sequence: CDR1 SGHDT, CDR2 YYEEEE. This CDR3 is 14 amino acids long. With 5 bases removed from V and 1 base from J, the gap between germline ends came to 9 bases. Full variable domain (rest looked up from reference TRBV5-6 and TRBJ2-2): DAGVTQSPTHLIKTRGQQVTLRCSPKSGHDTVSWYQQALGQGPQFIFQYYEEEERQRGNFPDRFSGHQFPNYSSELNVNALLLGDSALYLCASRADLNTGELFFGEGSRLTVL.

For the CDR3, the DNA is TGTGCCAGCAGTGAAGCGGGCAGATCCTACGAGCAGTACTTC. This gives the protein CASSEAGRSYEQYF. The chain uses TRBV6-1 and TRBJ2-7; D uncertain. The CDR3 runs to 14 residues. Deletions cut 0 bases from V and 1 base from J, with 7 bases between. Germline-derived CDR1 and CDR2 are MNHNS and SASEGT.

The chain has TRBV19 and TRBJ1-5, with D perhaps TRBD1 (5 bases). Trimming took off 1 base at V and 0 bases at J, with 7 bases between the two ends. CDR1 is LNHDA, CDR2 SQIVND, per germline (reference sequence). CDR3 length: 15 amino acids. The CDR3 loop reads CASSIGGYSNQPQHF. Written as DNA, the CDR3 is TGTGCCAGTAGTATAGGGGGCTATAGCAATCAGCCCCAGCATTTT.

The chain combines TRBV4-2 with TRBJ2-2, with TRBD2 matching over 12 bases. Per the germline V gene, CDR1 is LGHNA and CDR2 is YNFKEQ. The ends lost 4 bases at V and 8 bases at J; junction bases unmatched: 11. The CDR3 runs to 17 residues. The CDR3 here is CASSLHLAGTSGGELFF. CDR3 DNA: TGTGCCAGCAGCCTCCACCTCGCCGGGACTAGCGGGGGGGAGCTGTTTTTT.

The chain combines TRBV11-2 with TRBJ2-1; D possibly uses TRBD1 or TRBD2 (6 bases each). The germline gives CDR1 SGHAT, CDR2 FQNNGV. The V end was cut by 1 base, the J end by 12 bases, with 16 bases between. This CDR3 comprises 14 residues. The CDR3 spells CASSLGTGRRAQFF. As DNA, the CDR3 is TGTGCCAGCAGCTTAGGAACAGGGCGGAGGGCGCAGTTCTTC.

V and J are TRBV4-1 and TRBJ2-1; TRBD2 aligns across 9 bases. This CDR3 region has 11 residues. Per the germline V gene, CDR1 is MGHRA and CDR2 is YSYEKL. Trimming took 1 base from V and 16 from J; bases not matched to a gene: 2. As DNA, the CDR3 is TGCGCCAGCAGCCAAGGGACTAGCGCCTTCTTC. As protein: CASSQGTSAFF.

The rearrangement links TRBV7-2 to TRBJ2-3; TRBD2 is a possible D gene (6 bases). V was shortened by 0 bases and J by 6 bases, with 13 bases between the two germline ends. This CDR3 has 15 residues. Germline V gene lookup returns CDR1 SGHTA and CDR2 FQGNSA. The CDR3 is CASSLAAAGRDTQYF. CDR3 nucleotides: TGTGCCAGCAGCTTAGCGGCGGCAGGGAGGGATACGCAGTATTTT.

This chain joins TRBV5-6 and TRBJ2-7; TRBD2 is a possible D gene (5 bases). The V gene lost 2 bases and the J gene lost 3 bases, with 9 bases spanning the gap. From germline, CDR1 is SGHDT and CDR2 YYEEEE. This CDR3 contains 13 residues. CDR3 loop: CASSFGLSYEQYF. CDR3 bases: TGTGCCAGCAGCTTTGGACTGAGCTACGAGCAGTACTTC.

The rearrangement links TRBV14 to TRBJ2-7, with 7 bases that match TRBD1. The germline CDR1 and CDR2 sequences are SGHDN and FVKESK. With 0 bases clipped from V and 6 bases from J, the junction kept 11 bases outside the gene matches. This CDR3 is built from 16 residues. Written as DNA, the CDR3 is TGTGCCAGCAGCCAAGATACCGGGACAGTGTTCGGCGAGCAGTACTTC. This translates into CASSQDTGTVFGEQYF. The variable domain in full, with the rest retrieved from reference TRBV14 and TRBJ2-7, is EAGVTQFPSHSVIEKGQTVTLRCDPISGHDNLYWYRRVMGKEIKFLLHFVKESKQDESGMPNNRFLAERTGGTYSTLKVQPAELEDSGVYFCASSQDTGTVFGEQYFGPGTRLTVT.

The J gene is TRBJ1-1, the V gene TRBV4-3; D is undetermined. The germline V gene encodes CDR1 LGHNA and CDR2 YSLEER. This CDR3 comprises 14 residues. V lost 0 bases and J 1 base, leaving 6 bases between the germline ends. For the CDR3, the DNA is TGCGCCAGCAGCCAAGACCCTACGAACACTGAAGCTTTCTTT. It specifies CASSQDPTNTEAFF.

A remark on this clone: The junction does not match germline at one end; this may be a read error. The V call is TRBV7-7, the J call TRBJ2-2; 10 bases match TRBD1. Germline CDR1 and CDR2: SSHAT and FNYEAQ (reference sequence). The length of the CDR3 is 15 residues. In DNA form, the CDR3 reads TGTGCTAGCAGCCCGACAGGGGGCGTTGGCGGGGAGCTGTTTTTT. Translation gives CASSPTGGVGGELFF.

This chain connects TRBV2 to TRBJ1-5; D may be TRBD1 (6 bases). Germline loops: CDR1 SNHLY, CDR2 FYNNEI. Trimming took 5 bases from V and 1 from J, leaving 12 bases between them. The CDR3 runs 15 residues. As DNA, the CDR3 is TGTGCCAGCAGTAAGGGGGGGGTAAGCAATCAGCCCCAGCATTTT. Translated: CASSKGGVSNQPQHF. The full variable domain, in which reference TRBV2 and TRBJ1-5 provide the parts outside the CDR3, is EPEVTQTPSHQVTQMGQEVILRCVPISNHLYFYWYRQILGQKVEFLVSFYNNEISEKSEIFDDQFSVERPDGSNFTLKIRSTKLEDSAMYFCASSKGGVSNQPQHFGDGTRLSIL.

V usage is TRBV30 and J usage is TRBJ2-7; the D gene is possibly TRBD1 (6 bases). The CDR3 sequence is 13 residues long. With 2 bases removed from V and 3 bases from J, the gap between germline ends came to 11 bases. Per the germline V gene, CDR1 is GTSNPN and CDR2 is SVGIG (reference sequence). The CDR3 region is CAWSLGAGYEQYF. For the CDR3, the DNA is TGTGCCTGGAGTTTGGGGGCGGGCTACGAGCAGTACTTC.

The sample holds one count of this clone. The V and J genes are TRBV30 and TRBJ2-1; TRBD2 matches 10 bases. V shed 5 bases and J 5 bases; nucleotides not matched to a gene: 6. CDR1 and CDR2 (germline): GTSNPN, SVGIG (reference sequence). The CDR3 is made up of 14 amino acids. CDR3 DNA: TGTGCCTGGGGCCCGGGACTAGCGAACAATGAGCAGTTCTTC. Amino acids: CAWGPGLANNEQFF. Full variable domain (outside the CDR3, taken from reference TRBV30 and TRBJ2-1): SQTIHQWPATLVQPVGSPLSLECTVEGTSNPNLYWYRQAAGRGLQLLFYSVGIGQISSEVPQNLSASRPQDRQFILSSKKLLLSDSGFYLCAWGPGLANNEQFFGPGTRLTVL.

This clone appeared once. The chain employs TRBV30 and TRBJ2-1; TRBD2 matches 14 bases. There are 16 residues in the CDR3. V lost 0 bases to trimming and J lost 7 bases; unmatched junction nucleotides: 5. Germline V lookup: CDR1 GTSNPN, CDR2 SVGIG (reference sequence). DNA of the CDR3: TGTGCCTGGAGTGTACTGGGGACTAGCGGGAGAAATGAGCAGTTCTTC. This encodes CAWSVLGTSGRNEQFF.

The chain is built from TRBV10-3 and TRBJ2-1; 8 bases are shared with TRBD2. Per germline, CDR1 ENHRY and CDR2 SYGVKD. The CDR3 is 16 amino acids. The junction had 9 bases not matched to a gene; V was cut back by 3 bases and J by 5 bases. In DNA form, the CDR3 reads TGTGCCATCAGTGAATCGATGGCGGGAGGAAACAATGAGCAGTTCTTC. Encoded protein: CAISESMAGGNNEQFF.

V and J are TRBV30 and TRBJ2-1; 7 bases align to TRBD1. The CDR3 covers 17 residues. The ends lost 1 base at V and 1 base at J; junction bases unmatched: 10. Germline V gene sequence: CDR1 GTSNPN, CDR2 SVGIG (reference sequence). The CDR3 bases are TGTGCCTGGAGTGCGGACAGGACGTCTTTTTCCTACAATGAGCAGTTCTTC. Its translation is CAWSADRTSFSYNEQFF.

The V and J genes are TRBV5-1 and TRBJ2-1, with 8 bases that match TRBD2. This CDR3 is built from 13 residues. Germline-derived CDR1 and CDR2 are SGHRS and YFSETQ. Germline trimming cut 4 bases from V and 7 bases from J; bases unmatched to any gene: 4. CDR3: CASSVAGNNEQFF. DNA for the CDR3: TGCGCCAGCAGCGTAGCGGGAAATAATGAGCAGTTCTTC.

The chain couples TRBV7-2 to TRBJ1-2; D is perhaps TRBD1 (5 bases). Germline assignment: CDR1 SGHTA and CDR2 FQGNSA. This CDR3 spans 13 amino acids. The germline V and J ends were trimmed by 3 bases and 8 bases, with 13 bases remaining between them. CDR3 protein: CASSFTGLNGYTF. The DNA of the CDR3 is TGTGCCAGCAGCTTTACAGGTCTGAACGGCTACACCTTC.

Written as DNA, the CDR3 is TGTGCCAGCAGTTGGAGGGAAAACACCGGGGAGCTGTTTTTT. Protein sequence: CASSWRENTGELFF. The chain has TRBV6-6 and TRBJ2-2; perhaps TRBD2 as D (6 bases). Germline V gives CDR1 MNHNY, CDR2 SVGAGI (reference sequence). This CDR3 contains 14 residues. V was trimmed by 4 bases and J by 2 bases, leaving 8 bases between them.

J is TRBJ1-6 and V is TRBV19, with TRBD1 as a possible D gene (6 bases). Trimming cost V 4 bases and J 7 bases, with 20 bases left between them. This CDR3 comprises 17 residues. CDR1 LNHDA and CDR2 SQIVND come from the germline V gene (reference sequence). Written as DNA, the CDR3 is TGTGCCAGTAGTACCACCGCCGAGGGGGGCGCGAATTCACCCCTCCACTTT. This gives the protein CASSTTAEGGANSPLHF. The full variable domain, its missing parts supplied by reference TRBV19 and TRBJ1-6, is DGGITQSPKYLFRKEGQNVTLSCEQNLNHDAMYWYRQDPGQGLRLIYYSQIVNDFQKGDIAEGYSVSREKKESFPLTVTSAQKNPTAFYLCASSTTAEGGANSPLHFGNGTRLTVT.

This clone was seen a handful of times. V is TRBV18 and J is TRBJ1-6; D may be TRBD1 (5 bases). The CDR3 totals 17 residues. V was clipped by 2 bases and J by 5 bases, with 16 bases between them. Germline V gene sequence: CDR1 KGHSH, CDR2 LQKENI. In nucleotides, the CDR3 is TGTGCCAGCTCACCAACCCGAGGGGTTCAGCATAATTCACCCCTCCACTTT. Amino acid sequence: CASSPTRGVQHNSPLHF.

J is TRBJ1-4 and V is TRBV6-6, with D uncertain. CDR1 and CDR2 (germline): MNHNY, SVGAGI (reference sequence). This CDR3 has 13 residues. V lost 10 bases and J lost 5, with 14 bases in between. The CDR3 spells CATAREPNEKLFF. CDR3 sequence (DNA): TGTGCCACCGCGAGGGAGCCGAATGAAAAACTGTTTTTT.

Note on this clone: Other DNA sequences in the same sample also yield this CDR3. The rearrangement links TRBV5-1 to TRBJ1-5; D is ambiguous. Germline CDR1 is SGHRS and CDR2 is YFSETQ. This CDR3 is 15 amino acids long. V was shortened by 1 base and J by 2 bases, with 10 bases between the two germline ends. The CDR3 protein is CASSLLSGGNQPQHF. For the CDR3, the DNA is TGCGCCAGCAGCTTGCTGTCCGGGGGCAATCAGCCCCAGCATTTT.